Listed here are 22 T cell receptor beta chains from one sample, sequenced in a study of control samples from healthy donors and cancer patients. TCRdb keeps only in-frame clones here, not all; method: immunoSEQ multiplex PCR. The table includes 400,000 to 450,000 clones, 90% detected once. The specimen was PBMCs. All receptors come from a man in his forties or fifties with head and neck cancer.

The CDR3 region has the DNA TGTGCCAGCAGTTCCTTGGGGGTAGGGAACACTGAAGCTTTCTTT. Translating gives CASSSLGVGNTEAFF. The J gene is TRBJ1-1, the V gene TRBV28, with D tentatively TRBD1 (5 bases). The CDR3 runs 15 residues. From germline, CDR1 is MDHEN and CDR2 SYDVKM. With 4 bases removed from V and 1 base from J, the gap between germline ends came to 13 bases.

This sequence joins TRBV30 and TRBJ1-6, with 8 bases identical to TRBD1. J was trimmed by 4 bases and V by 0 bases; bases with no gene match: 8. This CDR3 has 17 amino acids. Germline V gives CDR1 GTSNPN, CDR2 SVGIG (reference sequence). CDR3 nucleotide sequence: TGTGCCTGGAGTGTACCAGCGACAGGGGCATATAATTCACCCCTCCACTTT. Protein sequence: CAWSVPATGAYNSPLHF.

The CDR3 reads CASSSDGMSSYNSPLHF. As DNA, the CDR3 is TGTGCCAGCAGCTCGGACGGAATGAGCTCCTATAATTCACCCCTCCACTTT. This chain links TRBV25-1 with TRBJ1-6; D is unclear. The germline V and J ends were trimmed by 6 bases and 0 bases, with 15 bases remaining between them. The CDR3 runs 17 residues. Germline values: CDR1 MGHDK, CDR2 SYGVNS.

In its sample, this clone was seen a few times. The genes are TRBV2 and TRBJ2-7; 10 bases line up with TRBD1. CDR1 SNHLY and CDR2 FYNNEI come from the germline V gene. The CDR3 covers 14 residues. V was clipped by 6 bases and J by 5 bases; unmatched bases: 7. The CDR3 DNA reads as TGTGCCAGCAGGTCAGACAGGGGGCCGAACGAGCAGTACTTC. Protein product: CASRSDRGPNEQYF.

V gene TRBV7-3 combines with J gene TRBJ1-1; D gene uncertain. The CDR3 is 13 residues long. The V and J ends lost 3 bases and 2 bases respectively, with 7 bases between them. CDR1 and CDR2 from the germline V gene are SGHTA and FQGTGA. CDR3: CASSFSVNTEAFF. CDR3 nucleotide sequence: TGTGCCAGCAGCTTTTCGGTAAACACTGAAGCTTTCTTT.

V usage is TRBV5-1 and J usage is TRBJ2-7, with D possibly being TRBD1 or TRBD2 (5 bases each). The germline CDR1 and CDR2 sequences are SGHRS and YFSETQ. The CDR3 has 15 residues. The V and J ends lost 0 bases and 0 bases respectively, with 10 bases between them. Here the CDR3 reads CASSLEGRDSYEQYF. CDR3 bases: TGCGCCAGCAGCTTGGAGGGGAGAGACTCCTACGAGCAGTACTTC.

V and J are TRBV24-1 and TRBJ1-4; possibly TRBD1 for D (6 bases). Trimming pared 0 bases from V and 0 bases from J, leaving 16 bases between. This CDR3 has 19 amino acids. Germline V gene lookup returns CDR1 KGHDR and CDR2 SFDVKD. Here the CDR3 DNA reads TGTGCCACCAGTGATTTGCGGGAAGGGACAACCGCAACTAATGAAAAACTGTTTTTT. Its protein is CATSDLREGTTATNEKLFF.

The genes are TRBV6-1 and TRBJ2-7, with D possibly matching TRBD2 (7 bases). V lost 0 bases, J lost 4 bases, and 16 bases lay in between. Germline loops: CDR1 MNHNS, CDR2 SASEGT. The CDR3 sequence is 16 residues long. The CDR3 region is CASSEAFSGGRYEQYF. For the CDR3, the DNA is TGTGCCAGCAGTGAAGCTTTCTCGGGGGGCAGGTACGAGCAGTACTTC.

The chain couples TRBV30 to TRBJ2-5; D unclear. This CDR3 has 13 amino acids. V was shortened by 0 bases and J by 1 base, with 6 bases between the two germline ends. CDR1 GTSNPN and CDR2 SVGIG come from the germline V gene (reference sequence). The CDR3 loop is CAWSVQSQETQYF. The CDR3 DNA reads TGTGCCTGGAGTGTACAGAGCCAAGAGACCCAGTACTTC.

This clone was picked up one time. V is TRBV28 and J is TRBJ1-2, with D possibly being TRBD1 (5 bases). In germline, CDR1 is MDHEN, CDR2 SYDVKM. V was pared by 3 bases and J by 7 bases, with 18 bases between. There are 15 residues in the CDR3. CDR3 sequence (DNA): TGTGCCAGCAGTTTGATAGCCAGGGTGACTTCTGGCTACACCTTC. Protein: CASSLIARVTSGYTF.

The chain couples TRBV7-3 to TRBJ2-2; 13 positions agree with TRBD2. CDR1 SGHTA and CDR2 FQGTGA come from the germline V gene. This CDR3 has 16 residues. J lost 5 bases, V lost 5 bases, and 5 bases had no gene match. CDR3 bases: TGTGCCAGCAGCCGCTGGACTAGCGGGAGAACCGGGGAGCTGTTTTTT. Translated: CASSRWTSGRTGELFF.

The V gene is TRBV12-3 or TRBV12-4, the J gene TRBJ1-1; a weak D match, TRBD1 (5 bases). The V end was cut by 10 bases, the J end by 10 bases, with 16 bases between. CDR3 length: 11 residues. CDR3 sequence: CAIPGTGGAFF. The CDR3 coding sequence is TGTGCCATCCCGGGGACCGGGGGAGCTTTCTTT.

This rearrangement joins TRBV3-1 (or the pseudogene TRBV3-2) to TRBJ1-2; D is unresolved. The CDR3 runs to 16 residues. Germline CDR1 reads LGHDT; CDR2 reads YNNKEL (reference sequence). Deletions cut 1 base from V and 0 bases from J, with 12 bases between. The CDR3 protein is CASSQVPSISNYGYTF. The CDR3 bases are TGTGCCAGCAGCCAAGTTCCCTCTATTTCTAACTATGGCTACACCTTC.

J is TRBJ2-2 and V is TRBV6-2 or TRBV6-3; no reliable D call. The CDR3 is 15 amino acids. Trimming pared 4 bases from V and 2 bases from J, leaving 11 bases between. The germline gives CDR1 MNHEY, CDR2 SVGEGT. This chain's CDR3 is CASSSNVYNTGELFF. The CDR3 bases are TGTGCCAGCAGTTCCAACGTTTACAACACCGGGGAGCTGTTTTTT.

This clone was detected only a few times. The chain employs TRBV30 and TRBJ1-5; possibly TRBD1 for D (5 bases). This CDR3 region has 16 residues. V was clipped by 3 bases and J by 2 bases, with 17 bases between them. The germline V gene encodes CDR1 GTSNPN and CDR2 SVGIG (reference sequence). CDR3 DNA sequence: TGTGCCTGGAGCCACAAGGGGCCAGGCGGCAATCAGCCCCAGCATTTT. This encodes CAWSHKGPGGNQPQHF.

V usage is TRBV11-2 and J usage is TRBJ2-7; D uncertain. V shed 3 bases and J shed 4 bases, with 13 bases lying between them. Germline CDR1 and CDR2: SGHAT and FQNNGV. This CDR3 is built from 14 residues. DNA for the CDR3: TGTGCCAGCAGCTTGGACCCTTTTAAATACGAGCAGTACTTC. Protein: CASSLDPFKYEQYF.

The rearrangement joins TRBV19 to TRBJ2-4; D is perhaps TRBD1 (6 bases). The CDR3 contains 13 residues. Germline CDR1 LNHDA, CDR2 SQIVND (reference sequence). Trimming took 6 bases from V and 4 from J, leaving 10 bases between them. CDR3: CASSAQGKNIQYF. Here the CDR3 DNA reads TGTGCCAGTAGCGCGCAGGGGAAAAACATTCAGTACTTC.

The V call is TRBV5-1, the J call TRBJ2-7; D possibly corresponds to TRBD2 (5 bases). CDR3 length: 14 amino acids. With 0 bases removed from V and 6 bases from J, the gap between germline ends came to 13 bases. Per germline, CDR1 SGHRS and CDR2 YFSETQ. The CDR3 coding sequence is TGCGCCAGCAGCTTGGGACCCGTAGAGGGCGAGCAGTACTTC. Translation gives CASSLGPVEGEQYF.

The count of this clone is one. This rearrangement joins TRBV27 to TRBJ2-5; TRBD2 matches 9 bases. Losses at the gene ends were 0 bases for V and 5 bases for J; bases not matched to a gene: 1. CDR3 length equals 14 residues. The germline V gene has CDR1 MNHEY and CDR2 SMNVEV (reference sequence). The DNA of the CDR3 is TGTGCCAGCAGTTTATCTAGCGGGGGTGAGACCCAGTACTTC. It specifies CASSLSSGGETQYF.

The chain carries TRBV7-6 and TRBJ1-3, with TRBD1 identical over 7 bases. V gave up 5 bases and J gave up 3 bases; unmatched junction bases: 10. CDR1 is SGHVS, CDR2 FNYEAQ, per germline. There are 16 residues in the CDR3. In DNA, the CDR3 is TGTGCCAGCAGCAGTTATAGCAGGGGGAGTGGAAACACCATATATTTT. Residues: CASSSYSRGSGNTIYF.

The genes are TRBV28 and TRBJ2-5; 8 bases agree with TRBD1. The germline gives CDR1 MDHEN, CDR2 SYDVKM. J was trimmed by 9 bases and V by 7 bases; bases with no gene match: 19. This CDR3 spans 16 amino acids. CDR3 in DNA: TGTGCCAGCATGGCATTCCCGGGACAGGCGACGAGGGCCCAGTACTTC. This gives the protein CASMAFPGQATRAQYF.

The V and J genes are TRBV5-6 and TRBJ2-7; 9 nucleotides align to TRBD1. CDR1 and CDR2 (germline): SGHDT, YYEEEE. The trim removed 1 base at V and 0 bases at J, leaving 14 bases unmatched. This CDR3 is built from 19 residues. In DNA form, the CDR3 reads TGTGCCAGCAGCTTGTGGGGGGGGGCACAGGGGGCCAGCTCCTACGAGCAGTACTTC. Translating gives CASSLWGGAQGASSYEQYF.